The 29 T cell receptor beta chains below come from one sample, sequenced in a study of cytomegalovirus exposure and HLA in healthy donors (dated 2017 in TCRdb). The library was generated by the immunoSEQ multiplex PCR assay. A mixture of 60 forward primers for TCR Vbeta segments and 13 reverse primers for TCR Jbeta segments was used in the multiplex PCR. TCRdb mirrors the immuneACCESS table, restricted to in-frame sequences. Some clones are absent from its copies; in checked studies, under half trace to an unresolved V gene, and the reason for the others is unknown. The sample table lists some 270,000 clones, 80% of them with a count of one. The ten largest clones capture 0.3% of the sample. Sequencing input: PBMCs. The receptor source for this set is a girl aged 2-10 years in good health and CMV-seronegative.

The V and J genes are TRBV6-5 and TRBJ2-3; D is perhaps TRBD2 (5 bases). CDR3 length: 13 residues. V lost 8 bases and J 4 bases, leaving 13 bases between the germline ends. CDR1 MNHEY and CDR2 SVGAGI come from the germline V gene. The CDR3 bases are TGTGCCAGCGGGGTAAGCGGACCAGATACGCAGTATTTT. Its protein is CASGVSGPDTQYF.

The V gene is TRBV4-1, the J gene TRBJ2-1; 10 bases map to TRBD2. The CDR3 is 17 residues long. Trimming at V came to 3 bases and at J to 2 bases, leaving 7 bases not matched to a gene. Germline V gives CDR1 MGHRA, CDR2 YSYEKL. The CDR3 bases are TGCGCCAGCAGCCACCCTAGCGGGAGAGGAACCTACAATGAGCAGTTCTTC. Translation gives CASSHPSGRGTYNEQFF.

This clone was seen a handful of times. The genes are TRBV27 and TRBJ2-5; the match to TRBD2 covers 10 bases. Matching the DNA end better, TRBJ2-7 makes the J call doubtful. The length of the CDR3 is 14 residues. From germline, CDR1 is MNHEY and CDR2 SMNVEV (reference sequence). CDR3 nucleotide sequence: TGTGCCAGCAACAGAGCGGGAGGGACGTACGAGCAGTACTTC. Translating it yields CASNRAGGTYEQYF.

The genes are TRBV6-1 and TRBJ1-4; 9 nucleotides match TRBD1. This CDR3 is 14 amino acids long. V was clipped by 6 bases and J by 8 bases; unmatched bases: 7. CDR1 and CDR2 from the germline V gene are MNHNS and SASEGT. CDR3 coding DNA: TGTGCCAGCAGCGGGTGGGACAGGGTCGAAAAACTGTTTTTT. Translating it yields CASSGWDRVEKLFF.

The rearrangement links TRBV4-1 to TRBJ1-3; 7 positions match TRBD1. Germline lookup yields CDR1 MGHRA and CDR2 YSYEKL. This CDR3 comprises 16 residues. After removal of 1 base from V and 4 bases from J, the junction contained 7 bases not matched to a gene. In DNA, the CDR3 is TGCGCCAGCAGCCAAGGCCGACAGGGTCCAGGAAACACCATATATTTT. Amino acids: CASSQGRQGPGNTIYF.

CDR3 coding DNA: TGTGCCTCGGGGGGGATCACTGAAGCTTTCTTT. Translating gives CASGGITEAFF. The chain uses TRBV30 and TRBJ1-1; a possible D gene is TRBD1 (5 bases). This CDR3 region has 11 residues. The V gene's germline CDR1 is GTSNPN and CDR2 SVGIG (reference sequence). The ends were cut back, 7 bases at V and 4 bases at J, with 10 bases in the middle.

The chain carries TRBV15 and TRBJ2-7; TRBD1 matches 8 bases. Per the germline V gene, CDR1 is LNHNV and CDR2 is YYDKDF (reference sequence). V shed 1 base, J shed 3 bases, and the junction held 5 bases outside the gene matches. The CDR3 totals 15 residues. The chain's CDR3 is CATSRVQGAIYEQYF. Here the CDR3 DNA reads TGTGCCACCAGCAGAGTCCAGGGGGCTATCTACGAGCAGTACTTC.

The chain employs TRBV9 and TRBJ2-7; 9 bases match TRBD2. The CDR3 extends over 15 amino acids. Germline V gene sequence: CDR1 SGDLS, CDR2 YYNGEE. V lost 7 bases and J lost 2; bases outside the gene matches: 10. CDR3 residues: CASPGDSGGPYEQYF. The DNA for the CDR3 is TGTGCCAGCCCGGGGGACAGCGGGGGGCCCTACGAGCAGTACTTC. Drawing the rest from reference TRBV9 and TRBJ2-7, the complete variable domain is DSGVTQTPKHLITATGQRVTLRCSPRSGDLSVYWYQQSLDQGLQFLIQYYNGEERAKGNILERFSAQQFPDLHSELNLSSLELGDSALYFCASPGDSGGPYEQYFGPGTRLTVT.

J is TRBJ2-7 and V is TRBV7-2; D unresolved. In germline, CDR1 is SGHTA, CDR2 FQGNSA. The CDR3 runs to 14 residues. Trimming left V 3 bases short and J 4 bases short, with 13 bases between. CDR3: CASSFYVDGYEQYF. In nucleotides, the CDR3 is TGTGCCAGCAGCTTTTACGTAGATGGTTACGAGCAGTACTTC.

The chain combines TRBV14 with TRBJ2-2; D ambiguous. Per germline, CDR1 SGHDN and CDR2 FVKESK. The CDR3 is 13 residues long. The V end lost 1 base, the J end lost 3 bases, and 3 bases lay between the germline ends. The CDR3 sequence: CASSQADTGELFF. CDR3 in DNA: TGTGCCAGCAGCCAAGCAGACACCGGGGAGCTGTTTTTT.

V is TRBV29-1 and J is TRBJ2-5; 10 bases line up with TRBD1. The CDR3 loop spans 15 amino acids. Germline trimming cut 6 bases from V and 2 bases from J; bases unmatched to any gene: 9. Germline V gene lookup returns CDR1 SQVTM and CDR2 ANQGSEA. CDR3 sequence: CSVRGTGVPQETQYF. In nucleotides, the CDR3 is TGCAGCGTCCGCGGGACAGGGGTTCCACAAGAGACCCAGTACTTC.

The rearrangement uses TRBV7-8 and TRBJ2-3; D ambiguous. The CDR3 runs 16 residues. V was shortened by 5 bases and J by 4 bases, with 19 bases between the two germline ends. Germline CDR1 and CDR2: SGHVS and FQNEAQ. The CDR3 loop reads CASSPTPVRIADTQYF. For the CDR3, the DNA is TGTGCCAGCAGCCCAACGCCGGTCAGGATCGCAGATACGCAGTATTTT.

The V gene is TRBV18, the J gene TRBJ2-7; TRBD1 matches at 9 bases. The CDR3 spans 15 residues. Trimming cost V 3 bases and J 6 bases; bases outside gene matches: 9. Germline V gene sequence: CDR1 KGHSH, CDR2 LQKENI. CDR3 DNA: TGTGCCAGCTCACCCCCGGGACAGGGTGGGCGCGAGCAGTACTTC. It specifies CASSPPGQGGREQYF.

CDR3 sequence reads: CASSAGQGEGWNTEAFF. The CDR3 DNA follows: TGTGCCAGCAGCGCCGGACAGGGGGAGGGCTGGAACACTGAAGCTTTCTTT. The chain is built from TRBV9 and TRBJ1-1; 10 nucleotides align to TRBD1. CDR3 length equals 17 residues. Germline values: CDR1 SGDLS, CDR2 YYNGEE. With 3 bases clipped from V and 1 base from J, the junction kept 9 bases outside the gene matches.

The CDR3 region is CATSPGLAGLGEQFF. In nucleotides, the CDR3 is TGTGCCACCTCCCCGGGACTAGCGGGGTTGGGAGAGCAGTTCTTC. The chain has TRBV19 and TRBJ2-1; TRBD2 agrees at 13 bases. Germline V gene sequence: CDR1 LNHDA, CDR2 SQIVND (reference sequence). CDR3 size: 15 residues. The trim removed 10 bases at V and 10 bases at J, leaving 13 bases unmatched.

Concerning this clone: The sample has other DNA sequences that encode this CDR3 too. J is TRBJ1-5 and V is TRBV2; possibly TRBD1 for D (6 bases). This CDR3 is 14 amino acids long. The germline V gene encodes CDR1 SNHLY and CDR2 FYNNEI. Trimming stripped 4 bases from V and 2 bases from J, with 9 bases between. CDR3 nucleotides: TGTGCCAGCAGTGTACAGGGCGGCAATCAGCCCCAGCATTTT. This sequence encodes CASSVQGGNQPQHF.

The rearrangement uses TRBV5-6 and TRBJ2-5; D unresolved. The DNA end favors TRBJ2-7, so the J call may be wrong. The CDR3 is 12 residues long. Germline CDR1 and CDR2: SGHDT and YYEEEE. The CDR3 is CASSRDSYEQYF. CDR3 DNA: TGTGCCAGCAGCCGAGACTCATACGAGCAGTACTTC.

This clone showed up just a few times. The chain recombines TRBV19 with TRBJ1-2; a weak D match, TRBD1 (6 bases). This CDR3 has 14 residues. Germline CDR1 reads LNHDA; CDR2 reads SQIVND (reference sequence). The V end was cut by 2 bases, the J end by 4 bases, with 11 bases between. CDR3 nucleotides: TGTGCCAGTAGTATACCCGGCAGGGGCTATGGCTACACCTTC. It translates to CASSIPGRGYGYTF. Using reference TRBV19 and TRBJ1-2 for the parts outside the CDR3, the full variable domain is DGGITQSPKYLFRKEGQNVTLSCEQNLNHDAMYWYRQDPGQGLRLIYYSQIVNDFQKGDIAEGYSVSREKKESFPLTVTSAQKNPTAFYLCASSIPGRGYGYTFGSGTRLTVV.

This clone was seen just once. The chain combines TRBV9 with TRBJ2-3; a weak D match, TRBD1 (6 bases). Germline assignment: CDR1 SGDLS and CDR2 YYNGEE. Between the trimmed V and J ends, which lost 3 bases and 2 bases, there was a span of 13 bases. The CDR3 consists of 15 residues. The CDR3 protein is CASSAGQLSTDTQYF. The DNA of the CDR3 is TGTGCCAGCAGCGCTGGACAGCTTTCCACAGATACGCAGTATTTT.

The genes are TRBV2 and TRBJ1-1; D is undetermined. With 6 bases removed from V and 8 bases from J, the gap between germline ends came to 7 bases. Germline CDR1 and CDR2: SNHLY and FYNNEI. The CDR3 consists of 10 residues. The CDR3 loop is CASSGMEAFF. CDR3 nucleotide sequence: TGTGCCAGCAGCGGGATGGAAGCTTTCTTT.

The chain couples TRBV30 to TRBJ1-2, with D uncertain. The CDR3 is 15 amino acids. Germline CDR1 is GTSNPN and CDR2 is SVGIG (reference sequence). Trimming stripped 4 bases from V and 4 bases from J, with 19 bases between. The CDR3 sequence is CAWNQRAIDGYGYTF. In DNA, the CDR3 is TGTGCCTGGAACCAGAGGGCCATCGATGGCTATGGCTACACCTTC.

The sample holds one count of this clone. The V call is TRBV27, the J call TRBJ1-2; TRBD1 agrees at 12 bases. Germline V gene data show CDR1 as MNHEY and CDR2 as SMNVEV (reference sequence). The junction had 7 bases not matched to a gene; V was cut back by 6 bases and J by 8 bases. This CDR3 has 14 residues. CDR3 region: CASRNWDRGHGYTF. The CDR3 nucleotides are TGTGCCAGCAGAAACTGGGACAGGGGGCACGGCTACACCTTC.

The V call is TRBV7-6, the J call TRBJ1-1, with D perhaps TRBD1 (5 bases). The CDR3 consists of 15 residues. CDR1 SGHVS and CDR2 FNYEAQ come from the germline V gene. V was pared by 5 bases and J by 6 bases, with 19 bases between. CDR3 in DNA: TGTGCCAGCAGCCCGCGGACACTGGCGTTCCCTGAAGCTTTCTTT. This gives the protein CASSPRTLAFPEAFF.

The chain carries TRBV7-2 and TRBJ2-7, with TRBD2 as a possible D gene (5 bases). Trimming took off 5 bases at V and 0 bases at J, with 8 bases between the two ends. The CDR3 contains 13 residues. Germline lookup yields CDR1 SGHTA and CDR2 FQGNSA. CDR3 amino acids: CASSRDPSYEQYF. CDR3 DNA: TGTGCCAGCAGCCGGGATCCCTCCTACGAGCAGTACTTC.

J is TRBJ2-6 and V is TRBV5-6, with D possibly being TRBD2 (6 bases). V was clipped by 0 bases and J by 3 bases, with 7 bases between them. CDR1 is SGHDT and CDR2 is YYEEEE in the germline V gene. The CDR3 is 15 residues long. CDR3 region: CASSLGGDGANVLTF. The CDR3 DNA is TGTGCCAGCAGCTTGGGCGGGGATGGGGCCAACGTCCTGACTTTC.

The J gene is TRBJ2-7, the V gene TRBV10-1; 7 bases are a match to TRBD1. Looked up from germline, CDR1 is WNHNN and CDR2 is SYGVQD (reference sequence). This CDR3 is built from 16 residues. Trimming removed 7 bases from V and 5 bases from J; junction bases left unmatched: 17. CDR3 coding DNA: TGCGCCAGCAAAAAAAAATCAGGGGGTGTCCTGAACGAGCAGTACTTC. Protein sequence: CASKKKSGGVLNEQYF.

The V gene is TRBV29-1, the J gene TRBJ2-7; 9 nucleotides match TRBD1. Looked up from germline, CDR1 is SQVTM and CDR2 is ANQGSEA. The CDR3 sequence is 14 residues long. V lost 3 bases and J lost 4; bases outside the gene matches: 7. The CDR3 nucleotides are TGCAGCGTTGAGTTCCGGGGACAGGGATACGAGCAGTACTTC. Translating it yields CSVEFRGQGYEQYF.

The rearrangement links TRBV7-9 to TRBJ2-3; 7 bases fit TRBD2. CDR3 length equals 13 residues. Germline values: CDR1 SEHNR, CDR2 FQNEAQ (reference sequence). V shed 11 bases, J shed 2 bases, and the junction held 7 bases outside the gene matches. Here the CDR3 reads CALAAGSTDTQYF. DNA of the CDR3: TGTGCCCTAGCAGCGGGGTCCACAGATACGCAGTATTTT. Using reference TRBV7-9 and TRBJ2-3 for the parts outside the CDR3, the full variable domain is DTGVSQNPRHKITKRGQNVTFRCDPISEHNRLYWYRQTLGQGPEFLTYFQNEAQLEKSRLLSDRFSAERPKGSFSTLEIQRTEQGDSAMYLCALAAGSTDTQYFGPGTRLTVL.

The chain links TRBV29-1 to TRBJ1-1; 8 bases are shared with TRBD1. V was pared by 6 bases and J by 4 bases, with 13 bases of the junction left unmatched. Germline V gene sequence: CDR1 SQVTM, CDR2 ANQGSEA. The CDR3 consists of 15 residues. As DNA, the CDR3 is TGCAGCGTAGCCAACACAGGGGGGGGAATCACTGAAGCTTTCTTT. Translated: CSVANTGGGITEAFF.